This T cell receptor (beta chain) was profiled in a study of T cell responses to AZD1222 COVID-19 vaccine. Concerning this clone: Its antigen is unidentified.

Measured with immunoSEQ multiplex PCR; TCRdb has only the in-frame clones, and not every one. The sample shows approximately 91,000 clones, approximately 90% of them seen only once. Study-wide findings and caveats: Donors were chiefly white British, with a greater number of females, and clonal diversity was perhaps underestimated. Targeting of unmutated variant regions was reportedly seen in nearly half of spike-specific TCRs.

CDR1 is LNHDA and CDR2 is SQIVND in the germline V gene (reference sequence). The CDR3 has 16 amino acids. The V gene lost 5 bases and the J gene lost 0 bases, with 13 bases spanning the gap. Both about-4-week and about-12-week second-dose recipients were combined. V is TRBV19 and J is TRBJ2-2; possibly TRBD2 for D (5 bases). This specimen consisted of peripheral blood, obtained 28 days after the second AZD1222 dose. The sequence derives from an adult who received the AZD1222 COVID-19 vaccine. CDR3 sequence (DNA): TGTGCCAGTAGTGAGGGAGATTGGGCGAACACCGGGGAGCTGTTTTTT. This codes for CASSEGDWANTGELFF.